This T cell receptor beta chain is drawn from a study of blood T cell repertoires in COVID-19. For the study at large: Specimens from acute and convalescent COVID-19 originated in the United States, Italy and Spain.

V shed 6 bases and J 3 bases; nucleotides not matched to a gene: 2. The CDR3 loop spans 13 amino acids. CDR1 and CDR2 from the germline V gene are MNHEY and SVGAGI. Data came from immunoSEQ multiplex PCR; TCRdb stores just in-frame clones and leaves some out. The data show 130,000 to 150,000 clones, with around 82% seen just once and 10% to 15% held by the top ten. The chain recombines TRBV6-5 with TRBJ1-1; 9 positions agree with TRBD1. This clonotype was sampled from a man in his fifties or sixties with active or convalescent COVID-19. The sequencing input was peripheral blood. The CDR3 nucleotides are TGTGCCAGCAGAAGGACAGGGGACACTGAAGCTTTCTTT. It encodes CASRRTGDTEAFF.